The entry below gives a single T cell receptor beta chain sequence along with its context. This may come from a read error, since a much larger clone is one base off. The data were taken from a study of molecular identifiers for immune sequencing clone quantification. TCRdb processed the PCR reads anew with MiXCR; each CDR3 protein has one entry. This table has some 320,000 distinct CDR3 sequences, around a fifth appearing once. The germline CDR1 and CDR2 sequences are PRHDT and FYEKMQ (reference sequence). The CDR3 covers 13 residues. The V and J ends lost 3 bases and 6 bases respectively, with 8 bases between them.

Sequencing input: naive CD8+ T cells from blood, with Jurkat cell RNA spiked in. Subset in this sample: FACS-sorted CD8+CD4-CCR7+CD45RA+ naive T cells. V is TRBV13 and J is TRBJ2-2, with D unresolved. The receptor was isolated from a human donor in good health. Some libraries in this study had Jurkat cell RNA spiked in. Here the CDR3 DNA reads TGTGCCAGCAGCTTCCGTAACGCCGGGGAGCTGTTTTTT. Amino acid sequence: CASSFRNAGELFF.